This passage covers 27 T cell receptor beta chains from one sample sequenced in a study of cytomegalovirus exposure and HLA in healthy donors. Primers: 60 Vbeta forward and 13 Jbeta reverse. TCRdb's copy holds only in-frame clones and misses some; the assay was immunoSEQ multiplex PCR. Here the sample spans about 110,000 clones, around 79% being singletons. Sequences were obtained from PBMCs. These receptors were taken from a man aged 55 to 70 in good health and CMV-seronegative.

This chain joins TRBV27 and TRBJ1-5; D might be TRBD1 (6 bases). CDR1 is MNHEY, CDR2 SMNVEV, per germline (reference sequence). CDR3 length: 14 amino acids. V was trimmed by 3 bases and J by 4 bases, leaving 10 bases between them. In nucleotides, the CDR3 is TGTGCCAGCAGTTTGCGACAGGAGAATCAGCCCCAGCATTTT. Its translation is CASSLRQENQPQHF.

Note on this clone: The sample carries other DNA sequences with the same CDR3. This sequence joins TRBV6-1 and TRBJ2-5; TRBD2 matches 11 bases. Trimming cost V 4 bases and J 5 bases; bases outside gene matches: 6. The CDR3 spans 15 residues. Germline V lookup: CDR1 MNHNS, CDR2 SASEGT. The CDR3 protein is CASSALAGGRETQYF. For the CDR3, the DNA is TGTGCCAGCAGTGCGTTAGCGGGGGGGCGGGAGACCCAGTACTTC.

This clone was found a few times. The chain couples TRBV5-1 to TRBJ2-5, with 8 nucleotides matching TRBD2. The end of the DNA is better explained by TRBJ2-7, so the J call may be wrong. Germline loops: CDR1 SGHRS, CDR2 YFSETQ. This CDR3 has 14 amino acids. The CDR3: CANRQRGHVGEQYF. CDR3 sequence (DNA): TGCGCCAACCGGCAGCGGGGGCATGTAGGCGAGCAGTACTTC.

This clone was seen more than once but under ten times. The J gene is TRBJ2-1, the V gene TRBV11-1; D is possibly TRBD2 (6 bases). Germline V lookup: CDR1 SGHAT, CDR2 FQDESV (reference sequence). V shed 4 bases and J shed 7 bases, with 23 bases lying between them. The CDR3 consists of 17 residues. This CDR3 is CASSSSPRGPRGNEQFF. In DNA form, the CDR3 reads TGTGCCAGCAGCTCAAGCCCCCGGGGCCCCCGGGGGAATGAGCAGTTCTTC.

J is TRBJ2-7 and V is TRBV6-1; 9 nucleotides agree with TRBD1. The CDR3 totals 15 residues. V trimming: 4 bases; J trimming: 3 bases; junction bases outside the gene matches: 7. CDR1 and CDR2 (germline): MNHNS, SASEGT. CDR3 nucleotides: TGTGCCAGCAGTGTCACCGGGACAGGGATCTACGAGCAGTACGTC. As protein: CASSVTGTGIYEQYV.

The CDR3 nucleotides read TGTGCCAGTAGTCCCGCCGGGTCTCGGAGGGGGGGTGAAAAACTGTTTTTT. This codes for CASSPAGSRRGGEKLFF. V gene TRBV19 combines with J gene TRBJ1-4; D possibly corresponds to TRBD1 (6 bases). The CDR3 runs 17 residues. Between the trimmed V and J ends, which lost 5 bases and 7 bases, there was a span of 23 bases. The germline CDR1 and CDR2 sequences are LNHDA and SQIVND (reference sequence).

This clone was seen only a few times. V is TRBV5-6 and J is TRBJ2-1; TRBD2 might be the D (6 bases). Germline V gene data show CDR1 as SGHDT and CDR2 as YYEEEE. The CDR3 consists of 15 residues. V was pared by 7 bases and J by 10 bases, with 24 bases between. The CDR3 DNA reads TGTGCCAGCTCCCGGGAGAGTTCCGTGTTTTACGAGCAGTTCTTC. Translation gives CASSRESSVFYEQFF.

This sequence joins TRBV10-2 and TRBJ2-7; a possible D gene is TRBD1 (6 bases). Trimming took off 4 bases at V and 1 base at J, with 11 bases between the two ends. CDR1 is WSHSY and CDR2 is SAAADI in the germline V gene. The CDR3 consists of 14 residues. For the CDR3, the DNA is TGCGCCAGCAGTGTCCGACAGGAATCCTACGAGCAGTACTTC. Its protein is CASSVRQESYEQYF.

This clone appeared a few times. The CDR3 DNA sequence: TGTGCCAGCAGCCCGCTACTAGCGGGGGGCGCAGATACGCAGTATTTT. Translation gives CASSPLLAGGADTQYF. The chain carries TRBV7-2 and TRBJ2-3, with 12 bases that match TRBD2. This CDR3 contains 16 residues. With 5 bases clipped from V and 4 bases from J, the junction kept 7 bases outside the gene matches. Germline CDR1 SGHTA, CDR2 FQGNSA.

The chain combines TRBV19 with TRBJ1-1; 9 bases line up with TRBD1. CDR1 and CDR2 from the germline V gene are LNHDA and SQIVND (reference sequence). This CDR3 spans 17 amino acids. With V trimmed by 5 bases and J by 9 bases, 19 bases remained unmatched. The CDR3 coding sequence is TGTGCCAGTAGTTTCCGGGACAGGGATCTTTTCAGGCCCAAAGCTTTCTTT. Translating it yields CASSFRDRDLFRPKAFF. The full variable domain, in which reference TRBV19 and TRBJ1-1 provide the parts outside the CDR3, is DGGITQSPKYLFRKEGQNVTLSCEQNLNHDAMYWYRQDPGQGLRLIYYSQIVNDFQKGDIAEGYSVSREKKESFPLTVTSAQKNPTAFYLCASSFRDRDLFRPKAFFGQGTRLTVV.

The chain links TRBV4-3 to TRBJ2-7; 7 bases fit TRBD1. The CDR3 has 14 residues. Germline values: CDR1 LGHNA, CDR2 YSLEER. The V gene end was trimmed by 0 bases and the J gene end by 10 bases; junction bases not matched to a gene: 9. The CDR3 nucleotides read TGCGCCAGCAGCCAAGATAGGGGCCCAGGGGGACAGTACTTC. This encodes CASSQDRGPGGQYF.

This sequence joins TRBV19 and TRBJ2-6, with 10 bases fitting TRBD1. This CDR3 is built from 18 residues. Trimming removed 5 bases from V and 2 bases from J; junction bases left unmatched: 9. CDR1 and CDR2 from the germline V gene are LNHDA and SQIVND (reference sequence). CDR3 nucleotides: TGTGCCAGTAGTCCCCAGACAGGGGGCGCAGCTGGGGCCAACGTCCTGACTTTC. Translated, it gives CASSPQTGGAAGANVLTF.

The chain uses TRBV30 and TRBJ2-5; D may be TRBD1 (6 bases). V lost 4 bases to trimming and J lost 1 base, with 7 bases between them. Per the germline V gene, CDR1 is GTSNPN and CDR2 is SVGIG (reference sequence). This CDR3 is built from 12 residues. This CDR3 reads CAWKDSQETQYF. The CDR3, as DNA: TGTGCCTGGAAGGACAGCCAAGAGACCCAGTACTTC. Combining the CDR3 with reference TRBV30 and TRBJ2-5 gives the whole variable domain SQTIHQWPATLVQPVGSPLSLECTVEGTSNPNLYWYRQAAGRGLQLLFYSVGIGQISSEVPQNLSASRPQDRQFILSSKKLLLSDSGFYLCAWKDSQETQYFGPGTRLLVL.

Only one count was recorded for this clone. This sequence joins TRBV9 and TRBJ1-3; D gene uncertain. Trimming shortened V by 2 bases and J by 1 base, and 7 bases separated the two germline ends. Per the germline V gene, CDR1 is SGDLS and CDR2 is YYNGEE. This CDR3 region has 14 residues. The CDR3 protein is CASSVAASGNTIYF. The DNA for the CDR3 is TGTGCCAGCAGCGTGGCGGCATCTGGAAACACCATATATTTT.

The chain has TRBV30 and TRBJ2-2; 10 bases are shared with TRBD2. The J segment lost 7 bases and the V segment lost 4 bases, leaving 12 bases of the junction unmatched. Germline loops: CDR1 GTSNPN, CDR2 SVGIG (reference sequence). This CDR3 has 16 amino acids. The chain's CDR3 is CAWTLGLAGVVGELFF. The CDR3 coding sequence is TGTGCCTGGACCCTAGGCCTAGCGGGGGTGGTCGGGGAGCTGTTTTTT.

The V call is TRBV9, the J call TRBJ2-3, with D unresolved. Trimming pared 2 bases from V and 0 bases from J, leaving 7 bases between. From germline, CDR1 is SGDLS and CDR2 YYNGEE. CDR3 length: 14 residues. DNA of the CDR3: TGTGCCAGCAGCGTCTCTTATAGCACAGATACGCAGTATTTT. It codes for CASSVSYSTDTQYF.

Note on this clone: This specimen includes other DNA sequences encoding the same CDR3. The V call is TRBV5-1, the J call TRBJ2-1; 8 nucleotides align to TRBD2. The CDR3 consists of 15 residues. V trimming: 2 bases; J trimming: 3 bases; junction bases outside the gene matches: 4. Germline CDR1 reads SGHRS; CDR2 reads YFSETQ. CDR3 in amino acids: CASSLVSGGYNEQFF. For the CDR3, the DNA is TGCGCCAGCAGCTTAGTCAGCGGGGGCTACAATGAGCAGTTCTTC.

The rearrangement uses TRBV7-2 and TRBJ2-5; 9 nucleotides agree with TRBD2. Germline CDR1 is SGHTA and CDR2 is FQGNSA. Losses at the gene ends were 5 bases for V and 4 bases for J; bases not matched to a gene: 8. The CDR3 length is 15 residues. The DNA for the CDR3 is TGTGCCAGCAGCGCGAGCGGGGGGCAGAGAGAGACCCAGTACTTC. Protein sequence: CASSASGGQRETQYF.

V usage is TRBV9 and J usage is TRBJ1-4, with D perhaps matching TRBD1 (6 bases). Per the germline V gene, CDR1 is SGDLS and CDR2 is YYNGEE. The length of the CDR3 is 13 residues. Trimming stripped 3 bases from V and 8 bases from J, with 11 bases between. CDR3 nucleotide sequence: TGTGCCAGCAGCGGGGGACATCGGGAAAAACTGTTTTTT. Translation: CASSGGHREKLFF.

The chain uses TRBV6-5 and TRBJ1-1; D is unresolved. Trimming took off 7 bases at V and 1 base at J, with 13 bases between the two ends. This CDR3 is built from 14 residues. Germline V gene sequence: CDR1 MNHEY, CDR2 SVGAGI. The CDR3 loop is CASMRDWRNTEAFF. Here the CDR3 DNA reads TGTGCCAGCATGAGGGATTGGAGGAACACTGAAGCTTTCTTT.

This clone was seen a handful of times. The chain recombines TRBV7-8 with TRBJ1-6; tentatively, D is TRBD1 (5 bases). Germline loops: CDR1 SGHVS, CDR2 FQNEAQ. The CDR3 is made up of 15 amino acids. The germline V and J ends were trimmed by 2 bases and 10 bases, with 15 bases remaining between them. The CDR3 DNA follows: TGTGCCAGCAGCTTATACAAAGCAGGGCAGTCACCCCTCCACTTT. The encoded protein is CASSLYKAGQSPLHF.

This clone was counted only a few times. This chain uses TRBV27 with TRBJ1-1, with a tentative D call TRBD1 (5 bases). Germline V gene data show CDR1 as MNHEY and CDR2 as SMNVEV (reference sequence). This CDR3 has 16 amino acids. V was shortened by 7 bases and J by 8 bases, with 26 bases between the two germline ends. CDR3: CASTTRRGLGLSEAFF. DNA of the CDR3: TGTGCCAGCACCACACGGCGGGGCTTGGGGCTTTCAGAAGCTTTCTTT.

In this sample, this clone turned up a few times. The chain has TRBV7-2 and TRBJ1-5, with D possibly matching TRBD1 (5 bases). This CDR3 has 13 amino acids. Looked up from germline, CDR1 is SGHTA and CDR2 is FQGNSA. The ends were cut back, 6 bases at V and 6 bases at J, with 12 bases in the middle. Written as DNA, the CDR3 is TGTGCCAGCAGTAGTCAGGGTAGTCAGCCCCAGCATTTT. Residues: CASSSQGSQPQHF.

The gene calls are TRBV19 and TRBJ1-4; 8 bases map to TRBD1. Germline V gene lookup returns CDR1 LNHDA and CDR2 SQIVND (reference sequence). With V trimmed by 0 bases and J by 5 bases, 8 bases remained unmatched. There are 17 residues in the CDR3. The CDR3 DNA follows: TGTGCCAGTAGTATAGATCGCCCCGGACAGGGAAATGAAAAACTGTTTTTT. It specifies CASSIDRPGQGNEKLFF. Together with reference TRBV19 and TRBJ1-4, the CDR3 gives the full variable domain: DGGITQSPKYLFRKEGQNVTLSCEQNLNHDAMYWYRQDPGQGLRLIYYSQIVNDFQKGDIAEGYSVSREKKESFPLTVTSAQKNPTAFYLCASSIDRPGQGNEKLFFGSGTQLSVL.

There are a few counts of this clone. The chain couples TRBV14 to TRBJ1-1; no clear D gene. The CDR3 contains 19 residues. Trimming removed 0 bases from V and 0 bases from J, with 20 bases in between. CDR1 and CDR2 (germline): SGHDN, FVKESK. CDR3 residues: CASSQEQEGLRPLNTEAFF. The CDR3 DNA reads as TGTGCCAGCAGCCAAGAGCAGGAGGGCCTAAGACCCCTGAACACTGAAGCTTTCTTT.

The chain employs TRBV4-2 and TRBJ2-2, with D maybe TRBD1 (5 bases). Trimming shortened V by 1 base and J by 4 bases, and 10 bases separated the two germline ends. Per germline, CDR1 LGHNA and CDR2 YNFKEQ. The CDR3 runs to 15 residues. The CDR3 coding sequence is TGTGCCAGCAGCCAAGCACAGGCGAGCACCGGGGAGCTGTTTTTT. Amino acid sequence: CASSQAQASTGELFF.

As to this clone: The sample holds other DNA sequences that translate to the same CDR3. The J gene is TRBJ2-3, the V gene TRBV4-3; the D is unclear. CDR3 length equals 13 residues. Germline V lookup: CDR1 LGHNA, CDR2 YSLEER. Between the trimmed V and J ends, which lost 1 base and 8 bases, there was a span of 10 bases. The CDR3 DNA follows: TGCGCCAGCAGCCAAGGGGCGCGTGGTACGCAGTATTTT. Its translation: CASSQGARGTQYF.